Presented here are 12 T cell receptor beta chains from one specimen sequenced in a study of OX40 agonist ivuxolimab in advanced cancers. Libraries were prepared by immunoSEQ multiplex PCR; TCRdb keeps only in-frame clonotypes and omits some of them. This sample has about 82,000 clones, with roughly 91% found just once. Material: CD4+ or CD8+ T cells sorted from blood, obtained in a trial of the OX40 agonist ivuxolimab. Source of these receptors: an adult with an advanced solid tumor such as melanoma, head and neck, liver or kidney cancer.

The rearrangement uses TRBV28 and TRBJ2-2; TRBD2 aligns across 14 bases. The CDR3 contains 17 residues. The germline CDR1 and CDR2 sequences are MDHEN and SYDVKM. V lost 1 base, J lost 6 bases, and 4 bases stayed unmatched. The CDR3 region is CASSLFGTSGSPGELFF. The CDR3 region has the DNA TGTGCCAGCAGTTTATTCGGGACTAGCGGGAGTCCCGGGGAGCTGTTTTTT.

The CDR3 nucleotides read TGTGCCAGCAGCTTAGCCGGGACAGGCAATCAGCCCCAGCATTTT. Amino acid sequence: CASSLAGTGNQPQHF. The chain employs TRBV7-2 and TRBJ1-5; 7 bases are a match to TRBD1. The length of the CDR3 is 15 residues. Germline CDR1 and CDR2: SGHTA and FQGNSA. The V and J ends lost 0 bases and 2 bases, in that order; junction bases with no gene match: 1.

The chain joins TRBV28 to TRBJ2-2, with D possibly being TRBD1 (6 bases). The germline V and J ends were trimmed by 5 bases and 4 bases, with 17 bases remaining between them. The CDR3 is 16 residues long. Germline lookup yields CDR1 MDHEN and CDR2 SYDVKM. The CDR3: CASSPAFDRFTGELFF. In DNA, the CDR3 is TGTGCCAGCAGTCCCGCATTCGACAGGTTCACCGGGGAGCTGTTTTTT.

The J gene is TRBJ2-3, the V gene TRBV5-1; 7 bases map to TRBD1. Per germline, CDR1 SGHRS and CDR2 YFSETQ. This CDR3 is built from 16 residues. Trimming cost V 0 bases and J 1 base; bases outside gene matches: 5. The CDR3 DNA sequence: TGCGCCAGCAGCTTGGATCCCGGGACAGGCACAGATACGCAGTATTTT. This sequence encodes CASSLDPGTGTDTQYF. Complete variable domain (other parts from reference TRBV5-1 and TRBJ2-3): KAGVTQTPRYLIKTRGQQVTLSCSPISGHRSVSWYQQTPGQGLQFLFEYFSETQRNKGNFPGRFSGRQFSNSRSEMNVSTLELGDSALYLCASSLDPGTGTDTQYFGPGTRLTVL.

V usage is TRBV25-1 and J usage is TRBJ2-2; D unclear. Trimming removed 3 bases from V and 6 bases from J, with 14 bases in between. Germline-derived CDR1 and CDR2 are MGHDK and SYGVNS. The CDR3 sequence is 15 residues long. The CDR3 loop is CASSDPGLRSGELFF. The CDR3 region has the DNA TGTGCCAGCAGTGACCCTGGTCTTCGGTCCGGGGAGCTGTTTTTT.

This clone was seen only a few times. The rearrangement joins TRBV11-2 to TRBJ2-3; 8 bases are a match to TRBD1. V gave up 8 bases and J gave up 4 bases; unmatched junction bases: 11. CDR3 length: 15 residues. Looked up from germline, CDR1 is SGHAT and CDR2 is FQNNGV. The CDR3, as DNA: TGTGCCAGCGCCCCACAGACAGGGGTAGCAGATACGCAGTATTTT. Its translation: CASAPQTGVADTQYF. Variable domain in full (rest from reference TRBV11-2 and TRBJ2-3): EAGVAQSPRYKIIEKRQSVAFWCNPISGHATLYWYQQILGQGPKLLIQFQNNGVVDDSQLPKDRFSAERLKGVDSTLKIQPAKLEDSAVYLCASAPQTGVADTQYFGPGTRLTVL.

The chain joins TRBV10-3 to TRBJ2-1; no clear D gene. CDR3 length equals 11 residues. Trimming removed 6 bases at V and 10 bases at J, with 10 bases between. CDR1 and CDR2 (germline): ENHRY, SYGVKD. In DNA form, the CDR3 reads TGTGCCATCAGATCTGAGAGGGAGCAGTTCTTC. Translating gives CAIRSEREQFF.

J is TRBJ2-1 and V is TRBV6-5, with a tentative D call TRBD1 (5 bases). With 4 bases removed from V and 5 bases from J, the gap between germline ends came to 12 bases. CDR3 size: 14 residues. Germline V gene sequence: CDR1 MNHEY, CDR2 SVGAGI. CDR3 DNA: TGTGCCAGCAGTTTCGACAGATTAAACAATGAGCAGTTCTTC. Translated, it gives CASSFDRLNNEQFF.

This clone was counted a single time. This chain uses TRBV7-9 with TRBJ2-3, with 10 bases lining up with TRBD2. V dropped 5 bases and J dropped 0; count of bases not matched to a gene: 8. Germline V CDR1 and CDR2: SEHNR, FQNEAQ (reference sequence). This CDR3 contains 17 residues. The CDR3 is CASSPRRTSGSTDTQYF. The CDR3 region has the DNA TGTGCCAGCAGCCCCAGACGGACTAGCGGTAGCACAGATACGCAGTATTTT.

The rearrangement uses TRBV21-1 and TRBJ1-3; TRBD1 reflects the table's D call only, with no check against the DNA. TRBV21-1 constitutes a pseudogene. The CDR3 loop spans 18 amino acids. CDR3 in DNA: TGTGCCAGCAGCACCCGTGGACAGTGCTACCACTCTGGAAACACCATATATTTT. Its protein product is CASSTRGQCYHSGNTIYF.

The genes are TRBV6-6 and TRBJ2-5, with TRBD2 identical over 11 bases. Germline CDR1 and CDR2: MNHNY and SVGAGI (reference sequence). The V and J ends lost 2 bases and 5 bases, in that order; junction bases with no gene match: 4. The CDR3 loop spans 15 amino acids. DNA of the CDR3: TGTGCCAGCAGTTACGGGACTAGCGGTCGGGAGACCCAGTACTTC. Amino acid sequence: CASSYGTSGRETQYF.

This chain connects TRBV2 to TRBJ1-2; unclear D gene. Trimming shortened V by 1 base and J by 6 bases, and 12 bases separated the two germline ends. The CDR3 loop spans 14 amino acids. Germline V CDR1 and CDR2: SNHLY, FYNNEI. The CDR3 sequence: CASSEGLATNGYTF. The CDR3 region has the DNA TGTGCCAGCAGTGAAGGGCTGGCAACGAATGGCTACACCTTC. Complete variable domain (other parts from reference TRBV2 and TRBJ1-2): EPEVTQTPSHQVTQMGQEVILRCVPISNHLYFYWYRQILGQKVEFLVSFYNNEISEKSEIFDDQFSVERPDGSNFTLKIRSTKLEDSAMYFCASSEGLATNGYTFGSGTRLTVV.